This T cell receptor (beta chain) was identified in a study of beta chain features in type 1 diabetes. Turning to the study itself: Healthy donors resembled patients in age, gender and cell yields. Study-wide findings and caveats: High-TCR-expressing cells could be over-represented by cDNA sequencing.

CDR1 is GTSNPN, CDR2 SVGIG, per germline (reference sequence). V lost 0 bases and J lost 6, with 20 bases in between. The CDR3 totals 16 residues. As to this clone: Its specificity is unknown.

Expressed TCRB transcripts got sequenced, as all isolated RNA was reverse transcribed. Libraries were prepared by immunoSEQ multiplex PCR; TCRdb keeps only in-frame clonotypes and omits some of them. The sample shows more than 350,000 clones, 9.5% to 12% of them seen only once. This TCR was recovered from a woman aged 18-29 years in good health. The specimen sequenced was naive CD4+ T cells from blood. The chain couples TRBV30 to TRBJ1-1; D ambiguous. This CDR3 is CAWSVDGRFVRAEAFF. As DNA, the CDR3 is TGTGCCTGGAGTGTTGATGGCAGATTCGTTAGGGCTGAAGCTTTCTTT. Variable domain in full (rest from reference TRBV30 and TRBJ1-1): SQTIHQWPATLVQPVGSPLSLECTVEGTSNPNLYWYRQAAGRGLQLLFYSVGIGQISSEVPQNLSASRPQDRQFILSSKKLLLSDSGFYLCAWSVDGRFVRAEAFFGQGTRLTVV.